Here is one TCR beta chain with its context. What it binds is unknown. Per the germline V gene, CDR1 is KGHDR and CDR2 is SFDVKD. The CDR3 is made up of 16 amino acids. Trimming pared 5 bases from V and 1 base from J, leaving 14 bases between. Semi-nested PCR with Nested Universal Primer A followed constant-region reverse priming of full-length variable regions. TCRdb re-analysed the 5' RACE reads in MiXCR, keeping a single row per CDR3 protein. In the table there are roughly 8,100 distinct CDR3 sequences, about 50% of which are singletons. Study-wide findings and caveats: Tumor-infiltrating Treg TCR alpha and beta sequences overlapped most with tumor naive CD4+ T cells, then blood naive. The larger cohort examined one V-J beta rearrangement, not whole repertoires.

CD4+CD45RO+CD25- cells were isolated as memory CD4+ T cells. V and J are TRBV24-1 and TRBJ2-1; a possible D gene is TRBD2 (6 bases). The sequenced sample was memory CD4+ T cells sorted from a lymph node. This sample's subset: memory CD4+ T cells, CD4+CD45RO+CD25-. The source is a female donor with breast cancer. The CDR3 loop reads CATSGAVGRSYNEQFF. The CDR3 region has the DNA TGTGCCACCAGTGGGGCGGTGGGGAGGTCCTACAATGAGCAGTTCTTC.